Listed below are T cell receptor beta chains from one sample, sequenced in a study of T cell repertoires in cytomegalovirus infection. TCRdb independently ran MiXCR on the reads; one entry per CDR3 protein. The sample holds around 270,000 distinct CDR3 sequences; over 8% are singletons and the top ten take around 16%. The sequencing sample was made of PBMCs. Receptor source: a human donor in good health (CMV status not recorded). Some clones in this sample may be carry-over from other donors' samples. The CDR3 runs from the conserved cysteine through the conserved F or W. D genes are given only for firm matches. Not every row has a clone size; where given, it reads once, few, many or a size class.

v_call,d_call,clone_size,j_call,cdr3_aa,cdr3_nt
TRBV29-1,TRBD1,many,TRBJ2-5,CSVEGYRGAVRETQYF,TGCAGCGTTGAAGGGTACAGGGGGGCCGTGAGAGAGACCCAGTACTTC
TRBV6-2/TRBV6-3,.,many,TRBJ1-2,CASSRSVLNYGYTF,TGTGCCAGCAGCCGATCAGTCCTTAACTATGGCTACACCTTC
TRBV19,.,few,TRBJ1-4,CATNQGKGREKLFF,TGTGCCACCAATCAAGGGAAGGGTAGAGAAAAACTGTTTTTT
TRBV20-1,.,.,TRBJ1-1,CSATWRGGWDTEAFF,TGCAGTGCTACCTGGAGGGGGGGCTGGGACACTGAAGCTTTCTTT
TRBV20-1,TRBD2,.,TRBJ2-1,CSARDHSGSVFNEQFF,TGCAGTGCTAGAGATCATAGCGGGAGTGTGTTCAATGAGCAGTTCTTC
TRBV7-2,TRBD1,many,TRBJ1-2,CASSLGTTGGNGYTF,TGTGCCAGCAGCTTAGGAACGACAGGGGGCAATGGCTACACCTTC
TRBV6-2/TRBV6-3,.,many,TRBJ2-5,CASSLTGNRETQYF,TGTGCCAGCAGCCTCACAGGGAATAGGGAGACCCAGTACTTC
TRBV12-3/TRBV12-4,.,many,TRBJ1-2,CASTNSAGGINYGYTF,TGTGCCAGCACCAATTCGGCGGGGGGCATCAACTATGGCTACACCTTC
TRBV27,TRBD2,many,TRBJ2-1,CASSFGWGLAGVNEQFF,TGTGCCAGCAGTTTCGGGTGGGGACTAGCGGGAGTTAATGAGCAGTTCTTC
TRBV28,TRBD1,many,TRBJ1-2,CASQTGDGYGYTF,TGTGCCAGTCAAACAGGGGACGGCTATGGCTACACCTTC
TRBV20-1,.,few,TRBJ2-7,CSAARQVHTYEQYF,TGCAGTGCAGCCAGACAGGTCCATACCTACGAGCAGTACTTC
TRBV6-2/TRBV6-3,.,many,TRBJ2-1,CATRIDGRSYNEQFF,TGTGCCACCCGGATTGACGGCCGCTCCTACAATGAGCAGTTCTTC
TRBV7-2,.,many,TRBJ2-3,CASSRGGTSTDTQYF,TGTGCCAGCAGCCGTGGGGGGACCTCCACAGATACGCAGTATTTT
TRBV19,.,few,TRBJ2-5,CASSTTHGTLQETQYF,TGTGCCAGTAGTACAACTCACGGGACTCTCCAAGAGACCCAGTACTTC
TRBV28,.,many,TRBJ2-7,CASTPPGTRYEQYF,TGTGCCAGCACCCCCCCGGGCACTCGGTACGAGCAGTACTTC
TRBV15,.,many,TRBJ2-5,CATSRDLKTQYF,TGTGCCACCAGCAGAGATCTGAAGACCCAGTACTTC
TRBV7-2,.,.,TRBJ1-3,CASSSKGPAGNTIYF,TGTGCCAGCAGCTCGAAAGGGCCTGCTGGAAACACCATATATTTT
TRBV9,.,.,TRBJ1-6,CASSVAVANSPLHF,TGTGCCAGCAGCGTAGCGGTCGCCAATTCACCCCTCCACTTT
TRBV28,.,many,TRBJ2-7,CASSFVQGFSYEQYF,TGTGCCAGCAGTTTTGTCCAGGGCTTCTCCTACGAGCAGTACTTC
TRBV12-3/TRBV12-4,TRBD1,few,TRBJ2-7,CASSPTGQYMNF,TGTGCCAGCAGCCCTACGGGACAGTATATGAACTTC
TRBV7-3,.,few,TRBJ1-1,CASSLNSLGRNTEAFF,TGTGCCAGCAGCTTGAACTCTCTGGGAAGGAACACTGAAGCTTTCTTT
TRBV7-6,.,.,TRBJ2-2,CASSLVSPLESTGELFF,TGTGCCAGCAGCTTAGTTTCCCCTTTGGAGAGCACCGGGGAGCTGTTTTTT